The 9 T cell receptor beta chains below come from one sample, sequenced in a study of cytomegalovirus exposure and HLA in healthy donors (dated by TCRdb to 2016 to 2017). The library was generated by the immunoSEQ multiplex PCR assay. The multiplex PCR relied on a mix of 60 forward primers for TCR Vbeta segments and 13 reverse primers for TCR Jbeta segments. TCRdb stores this immuneACCESS table with in-frame sequences only. Part of the clones is absent; in the studies checked, under half of the shortfall reflects unresolved V genes, and no reason is known for the rest. This sample gives around 100,000 clones in total; over 75% of them show up just once. Approximately 2.7% of the sample belongs to the ten largest clones. What was sequenced was PBMCs. The receptors were sampled from a young woman in good health and CMV-seronegative.

The chain carries TRBV6-6 and TRBJ1-2, with D tentatively TRBD1 (6 bases). Germline V gene sequence: CDR1 MNHNY, CDR2 SVGAGI (reference sequence). The CDR3 is made up of 14 amino acids. V was cut by 0 bases and J by 7 bases, with 12 bases left in between. The CDR3 here is CASSYSDRLPGYTF. CDR3 DNA: TGTGCCAGCAGTTACTCTGACAGGCTGCCTGGCTACACCTTC.

With regard to this clone: One end of the junction varies from germline; a read error may be responsible. CDR3: CASSDGTSGWF. The CDR3 region has the DNA TGTGCCAGCAGCGACGGGACATCCGGATGGTTT. J is TRBJ1-4 and V is TRBV2; the D gene is possibly TRBD1 (6 bases). Per germline, CDR1 SNHLY and CDR2 FYNNEI. This CDR3 has 11 amino acids.

The chain couples TRBV5-4 to TRBJ1-2; 9 nucleotides align to TRBD1. J gave up 8 bases and V 3 bases, and 14 bases lay outside the gene matches. The CDR3 is 16 residues long. The germline CDR1 and CDR2 sequences are SGHNT and YYREEE (reference sequence). Here the CDR3 reads CASSWEGQGITRGYTF. Written as DNA, the CDR3 is TGTGCCAGCAGCTGGGAAGGACAGGGGATAACGAGGGGCTACACCTTC.

V usage is TRBV4-2 and J usage is TRBJ2-3; 10 bases match TRBD2. The germline V gene has CDR1 LGHNA and CDR2 YNFKEQ. Trimming removed 0 bases from V and 4 bases from J; junction bases left unmatched: 7. This CDR3 comprises 17 residues. CDR3 region: CASSQDGVAGGSDTQYF. CDR3 in DNA: TGTGCCAGCAGCCAAGATGGGGTAGCGGGGGGTTCAGATACGCAGTATTTT.

V usage is TRBV15 and J usage is TRBJ1-1; D might be TRBD1 (5 bases). The CDR3 runs 17 residues. The V gene lost 1 base and the J gene lost 1 base, with 16 bases spanning the gap. Germline V gene lookup returns CDR1 LNHNV and CDR2 YYDKDF (reference sequence). The CDR3 DNA reads as TGTGCCACCAGCAGAGCTTTTGGAAGTGGACAGAACACTGAAGCTTTCTTT. This translates into CATSRAFGSGQNTEAFF.

This chain links TRBV18 with TRBJ1-4; 7 nucleotides align to TRBD1. Germline CDR1 is KGHSH and CDR2 is LQKENI. V trimming: 3 bases; J trimming: 3 bases; junction bases outside the gene matches: 4. This CDR3 has 15 amino acids. The DNA of the CDR3 is TGTGCCAGCTCACCGGGACAGTCCGCTAATGAAAAACTGTTTTTT. Translating gives CASSPGQSANEKLFF. Full variable domain (remainder filled in from reference TRBV18 and TRBJ1-4): NAGVMQNPRHLVRRRGQEARLRCSPMKGHSHVYWYRQLPEEGLKFMVYLQKENIIDESGMPKERFSAEFPKEGPSILRIQQVVRGDSAAYFCASSPGQSANEKLFFGSGTQLSVL.

V gene TRBV4-1 combines with J gene TRBJ2-1, with a possible D match to TRBD2 (6 bases). This CDR3 comprises 15 residues. V lost 2 bases and J lost 3, with 11 bases in between. The germline V gene has CDR1 MGHRA and CDR2 YSYEKL. CDR3 in amino acids: CASSQSAGNYNEQFF. The DNA for the CDR3 is TGCGCCAGCAGCCAAAGCGCGGGAAACTACAATGAGCAGTTCTTC.

The chain links TRBV12-5 to TRBJ1-2; no definite D call. Looked up from germline, CDR1 is LGHNT and CDR2 is FRNRAP. This CDR3 contains 12 residues. The ends were cut back, 2 bases at V and 6 bases at J, with 7 bases in the middle. CDR3 sequence (DNA): TGTGCTAGTGGTTTGCAGGAGGATGGCTACACCTTC. Translated: CASGLQEDGYTF.

This chain links TRBV19 with TRBJ2-1; a weak D match, TRBD1 (6 bases). Germline V gene data show CDR1 as LNHDA and CDR2 as SQIVND (reference sequence). The CDR3 is made up of 18 amino acids. Trimming pared 2 bases from V and 4 bases from J, leaving 21 bases between. The CDR3 nucleotides read TGTGCCAGTAGTATAATTCAAGGTGGGAGACAGGCTTACAATGAGCAGTTCTTC. It encodes CASSIIQGGRQAYNEQFF.